The sequence of this T cell receptor (beta chain) was determined in a study of T cell repertoires in cytomegalovirus infection. Study overall: Shared public TCR beta signatures pointed to both CMV infection and a matching HLA type. Study-wide results and caveats: Public TCR beta family frequency separated CMV-and-HLA carriers, including in an independent cohort.

TCRdb recomputed calls from the reads with MiXCR, one row per CDR3 protein. The sample gives more than 650,000 distinct CDR3 sequences, 35% of which show up once; around 3% is in the top ten. Germline V gene lookup returns CDR1 LNHNV and CDR2 YYDKDF (reference sequence). The CDR3 sequence is 15 residues long. J was trimmed by 1 base and V by 5 bases; bases with no gene match: 6. A word on this clonotype: As yet, its antigen is unknown.

Sequencing was carried out using PBMCs. J is TRBJ1-1 and V is TRBV15; 8 nucleotides agree with TRBD1. The sequence derives from a human donor in good health (CMV status not recorded). Some clones in this sample may be carry-over from other donors' samples. Here the CDR3 reads CATSGKDRGNTEAFF. In nucleotides, the CDR3 is TGTGCCACCAGCGGAAAAGACAGGGGGAACACTGAAGCTTTCTTT.